The 21 T cell receptor beta chains below come from one sample, sequenced in a study of T cell responses to AZD1222 COVID-19 vaccine. The repertoire was sequenced with immunoSEQ multiplex PCR; TCRdb's copy has only in-frame clones and lacks some. The data show roughly 150,000 clones, with around 90% seen just once and 5% held by the top ten. This material consisted of peripheral blood, taken on day 0 of AZD1222 vaccination. The receptors derive from an adult in good health.

V and J are TRBV19 and TRBJ2-2, with D unresolved. V lost 3 bases and J lost 0, with 17 bases in between. The length of the CDR3 is 18 residues. The germline V gene has CDR1 LNHDA and CDR2 SQIVND (reference sequence). The CDR3 DNA sequence: TGTGCCAGTAGTATTGGTAGGGCGGCGCCGTCGAACACCGGGGAGCTGTTTTTT. It is translated as CASSIGRAAPSNTGELFF.

The chain is built from TRBV7-9 and TRBJ2-1; 7 bases fit TRBD2. Germline CDR1 reads SEHNR; CDR2 reads FQNEAQ (reference sequence). CDR3 length: 16 amino acids. V lost 5 bases to trimming and J lost 8 bases; unmatched junction nucleotides: 15. CDR3 protein: CASSPQVMGREDEQFF. The DNA of the CDR3 is TGTGCCAGCAGCCCCCAGGTTATGGGGAGGGAGGATGAGCAGTTCTTC.

The J gene is TRBJ2-7, the V gene TRBV28; D may be TRBD2 (6 bases). The V gene's germline CDR1 is MDHEN and CDR2 SYDVKM. V was clipped by 6 bases and J by 6 bases, with 12 bases between them. The CDR3 runs to 12 residues. This CDR3 reads CASRERGFEQYF. As DNA, the CDR3 is TGTGCCAGCAGGGAACGGGGGTTCGAGCAGTACTTC.

This chain connects TRBV27 to TRBJ2-5, with D hard to call. Germline loops: CDR1 MNHEY, CDR2 SMNVEV (reference sequence). This CDR3 region has 13 residues. V was trimmed by 5 bases and J by 4 bases, leaving 11 bases between them. In DNA, the CDR3 is TGTGCCAGCAGTCGCTCCCGGTCAGAGACCCAGTACTTC. Translating gives CASSRSRSETQYF.

This chain links TRBV28 with TRBJ1-6; D is perhaps TRBD1 (5 bases). The CDR3 consists of 14 residues. Germline V gene sequence: CDR1 MDHEN, CDR2 SYDVKM. V lost 3 bases and J lost 7, with 10 bases in between. The CDR3 loop reads CASSLFRDNSPLHF. For the CDR3, the DNA is TGTGCCAGCAGTTTGTTCAGGGACAATTCACCCCTCCACTTT.

The rearrangement links TRBV27 to TRBJ2-7; D may be TRBD2 (5 bases). The CDR3 covers 14 residues. CDR1 is MNHEY, CDR2 SMNVEV, per germline (reference sequence). The V end was cut by 6 bases, the J end by 2 bases, with 14 bases between. The CDR3 spells CASSLSTGTYEQYF. The CDR3 DNA reads as TGTGCCAGCAGCCTCTCTACCGGGACCTACGAGCAGTACTTC.

The genes are TRBV4-1 and TRBJ1-1; no reliable D call. V shed 2 bases and J shed 1 base, with 11 bases lying between them. The CDR3 is made up of 15 amino acids. The germline CDR1 and CDR2 sequences are MGHRA and YSYEKL. The CDR3 bases are TGCGCCAGCAGCCAACGCATAACAGAGAACACTGAAGCTTTCTTT. It translates to CASSQRITENTEAFF.

This chain's CDR3 is CATRGSGTDTQYF. The CDR3 DNA reads TGTGCCACCAGGGGGAGTGGCACAGATACGCAGTATTTT. V is TRBV24-1 and J is TRBJ2-3, with a possible D match to TRBD2 (5 bases). This CDR3 has 13 residues. CDR1 KGHDR and CDR2 SFDVKD come from the germline V gene. V lost 7 bases and J lost 1, with 8 bases in between.

This clone was found a few times. The chain carries TRBV4-1 and TRBJ1-1; D unclear. V shed 3 bases and J shed 0 bases, with 5 bases lying between them. The CDR3 loop spans 13 amino acids. Germline CDR1 is MGHRA and CDR2 is YSYEKL. CDR3 amino acids: CASSQGMNTEAFF. In DNA, the CDR3 is TGCGCCAGCAGCCAGGGCATGAACACTGAAGCTTTCTTT.

The chain links TRBV5-6 to TRBJ2-7, with D possibly TRBD2 on 6 matching bases. The CDR3 contains 13 residues. The germline V gene has CDR1 SGHDT and CDR2 YYEEEE. V was trimmed by 4 bases and J by 7 bases, leaving 15 bases between them. The CDR3 DNA sequence: TGTGCCAGCAGCCCGGGACTGCCTAATGAGCAGTACTTC. This codes for CASSPGLPNEQYF.

The table lists this clone with a count of one. This sequence joins TRBV5-1 and TRBJ1-1, with D hard to call. Trimming removed 7 bases from V and 6 bases from J, with 13 bases in between. CDR1 is SGHRS and CDR2 is YFSETQ in the germline V gene. The CDR3 is 12 amino acids. Here the CDR3 DNA reads TGCGCCAGCTCAAAGGACTGGGCTGAAGCTTTCTTT. It encodes CASSKDWAEAFF.

The J gene is TRBJ2-7, the V gene TRBV19; D is ambiguous. The CDR3 length is 14 residues. With 5 bases removed from V and 5 bases from J, the gap between germline ends came to 16 bases. Germline V gene lookup returns CDR1 LNHDA and CDR2 SQIVND (reference sequence). CDR3 DNA sequence: TGTGCCAGTAGTCCCTCGGGTGGATCAGACGAGCAGTACTTC. It specifies CASSPSGGSDEQYF.

The chain recombines TRBV15 with TRBJ2-1; D remains ambiguous. Per germline, CDR1 LNHNV and CDR2 YYDKDF (reference sequence). The CDR3 contains 16 residues. The V and J ends lost 3 bases and 0 bases respectively, with 12 bases between them. CDR3 sequence reads: CATSSPSPVSYNEQFF. CDR3 DNA sequence: TGTGCCACCAGCAGTCCCTCCCCGGTCTCCTACAATGAGCAGTTCTTC. Using reference TRBV15 and TRBJ2-1 for the parts outside the CDR3, the full variable domain is DAMVIQNPRYQVTQFGKPVTLSCSQTLNHNVMYWYQQKSSQAPKLLFHYYDKDFNNEADTPDNFQSRRPNTSFCFLDIRSPGLGDTAMYLCATSSPSPVSYNEQFFGPGTRLTVL.

The chain uses TRBV4-1 and TRBJ1-4; D may be TRBD1 (5 bases). Germline V lookup: CDR1 MGHRA, CDR2 YSYEKL. Trimming pared 1 base from V and 7 bases from J, leaving 13 bases between. The CDR3 runs to 15 residues. CDR3 DNA sequence: TGCGCCAGCAGCCAAGGCAGGGACTTAGGTGAAAAACTGTTTTTT. This encodes CASSQGRDLGEKLFF.

This rearrangement joins TRBV2 to TRBJ2-7, with 7 bases matching TRBD2. The CDR3 is 15 amino acids. Losses at the gene ends were 4 bases for V and 6 bases for J; bases not matched to a gene: 12. From germline, CDR1 is SNHLY and CDR2 FYNNEI. Here the CDR3 reads CASSGDLGEGFEQYF. The DNA of the CDR3 is TGTGCCAGCAGTGGGGACCTAGGGGAGGGCTTCGAGCAGTACTTC.

Written as DNA, the CDR3 is TGTGCCAGCAGCGTAGAGGAGACTAGCTACAATGAGCAGTTCTTC. It yields the protein CASSVEETSYNEQFF. V is TRBV9 and J is TRBJ2-1; the D gene is possibly TRBD2 (6 bases). Germline V gives CDR1 SGDLS, CDR2 YYNGEE. V lost 0 bases to trimming and J lost 3 bases, with 10 bases between them. The CDR3 runs to 15 residues.

The chain is built from TRBV7-2 and TRBJ2-4, with no clear D. This CDR3 has 15 residues. V was pared by 5 bases and J by 4 bases, with 15 bases between. CDR1 and CDR2 (germline): SGHTA, FQGNSA. CDR3 DNA: TGTGCCAGCAGCGGGCCGAACGTGGAGAAAAACATTCAGTACTTC. Residues: CASSGPNVEKNIQYF.

The chain employs TRBV15 and TRBJ2-1; D gene unclear. Germline values: CDR1 LNHNV, CDR2 YYDKDF (reference sequence). The CDR3 totals 12 residues. Trimming took off 1 base at V and 7 bases at J, with 5 bases between the two ends. CDR3 loop: CATSRVQNEQFF. Written as DNA, the CDR3 is TGTGCCACCAGCAGAGTTCAGAATGAGCAGTTCTTC.

V and J are TRBV11-2 and TRBJ2-1; D unclear. The CDR3 loop spans 12 amino acids. V was clipped by 3 bases and J by 4 bases, with 4 bases between them. Germline V gene sequence: CDR1 SGHAT, CDR2 FQNNGV. In nucleotides, the CDR3 is TGTGCCAGCAGCTTCCTGTACAATGAGCAGTTCTTC. Protein sequence: CASSFLYNEQFF.

V and J are TRBV19 and TRBJ1-4; 7 nucleotides align to TRBD1. J was trimmed by 3 bases and V by 6 bases; bases with no gene match: 7. This CDR3 spans 15 amino acids. Per the germline V gene, CDR1 is LNHDA and CDR2 is SQIVND (reference sequence). CDR3 bases: TGTGCCAGTAGACTCACAGGGGTCCCTAATGAAAAACTGTTTTTT. This codes for CASRLTGVPNEKLFF.

This clone was seen a single time. The chain couples TRBV7-7 to TRBJ2-3, with 9 positions matching TRBD2. This CDR3 spans 15 amino acids. Germline assignment: CDR1 SSHAT and CDR2 FNYEAQ (reference sequence). CDR3 in amino acids: CAPGGGRGGTDTQYF. For the CDR3, the DNA is TGTGCTCCCGGTGGCGGGAGGGGTGGCACAGATACGCAGTATTTT.